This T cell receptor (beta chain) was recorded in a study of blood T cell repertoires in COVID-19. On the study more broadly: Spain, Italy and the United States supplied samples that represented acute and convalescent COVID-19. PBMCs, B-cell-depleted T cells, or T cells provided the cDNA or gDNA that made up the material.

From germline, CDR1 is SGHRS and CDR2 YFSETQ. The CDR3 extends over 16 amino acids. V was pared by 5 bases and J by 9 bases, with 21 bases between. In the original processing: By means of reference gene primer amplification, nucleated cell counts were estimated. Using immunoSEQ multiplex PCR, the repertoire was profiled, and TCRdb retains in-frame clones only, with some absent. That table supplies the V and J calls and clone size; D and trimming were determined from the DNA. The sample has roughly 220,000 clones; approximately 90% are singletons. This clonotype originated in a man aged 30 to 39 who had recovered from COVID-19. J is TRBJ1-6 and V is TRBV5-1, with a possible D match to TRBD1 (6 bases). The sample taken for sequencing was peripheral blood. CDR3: CASSAAGGEGGSPLHF. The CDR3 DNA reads TGCGCCAGCAGTGCGGCGGGGGGCGAAGGAGGTTCACCCCTCCACTTT. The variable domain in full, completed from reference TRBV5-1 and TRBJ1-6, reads KAGVTQTPRYLIKTRGQQVTLSCSPISGHRSVSWYQQTPGQGLQFLFEYFSETQRNKGNFPGRFSGRQFSNSRSEMNVSTLELGDSALYLCASSAAGGEGGSPLHFGNGTRLTVT.